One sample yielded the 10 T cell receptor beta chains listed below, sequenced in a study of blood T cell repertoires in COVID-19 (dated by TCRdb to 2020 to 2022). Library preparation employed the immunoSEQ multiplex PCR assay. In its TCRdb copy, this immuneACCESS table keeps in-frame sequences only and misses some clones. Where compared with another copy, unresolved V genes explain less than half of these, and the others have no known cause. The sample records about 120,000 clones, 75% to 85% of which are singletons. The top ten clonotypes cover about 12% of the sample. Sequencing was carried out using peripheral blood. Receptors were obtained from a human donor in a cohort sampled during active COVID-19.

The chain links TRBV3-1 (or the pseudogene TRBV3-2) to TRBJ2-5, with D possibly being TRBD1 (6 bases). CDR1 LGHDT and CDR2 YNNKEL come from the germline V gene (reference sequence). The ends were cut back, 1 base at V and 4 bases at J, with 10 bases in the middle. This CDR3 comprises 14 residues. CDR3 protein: CASSQGIGGETQYF. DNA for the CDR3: TGTGCCAGCAGCCAAGGAATAGGGGGAGAGACCCAGTACTTC.

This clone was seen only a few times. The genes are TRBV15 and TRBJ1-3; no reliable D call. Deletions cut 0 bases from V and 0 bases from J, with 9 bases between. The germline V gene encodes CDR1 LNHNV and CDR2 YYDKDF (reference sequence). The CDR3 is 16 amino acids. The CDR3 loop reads CATSRDLPGSGNTIYF. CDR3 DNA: TGTGCCACCAGCAGAGATTTACCGGGCTCTGGAAACACCATATATTTT.

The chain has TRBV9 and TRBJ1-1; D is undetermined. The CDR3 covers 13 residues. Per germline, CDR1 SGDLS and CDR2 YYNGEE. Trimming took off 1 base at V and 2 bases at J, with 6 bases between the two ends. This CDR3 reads CASSVSPNTEAFF. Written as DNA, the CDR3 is TGTGCCAGCAGCGTATCTCCTAACACTGAAGCTTTCTTT.

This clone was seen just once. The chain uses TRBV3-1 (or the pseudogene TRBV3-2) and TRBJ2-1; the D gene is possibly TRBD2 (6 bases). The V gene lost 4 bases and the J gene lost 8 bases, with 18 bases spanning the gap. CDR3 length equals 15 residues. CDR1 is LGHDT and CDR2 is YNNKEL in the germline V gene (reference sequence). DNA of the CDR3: TGTGCCAGCAGCCCGGGACTCCCGGGTGGCGATGAGCAGTTCTTC. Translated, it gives CASSPGLPGGDEQFF.

The CDR3 DNA reads as TGTGCCAGCAGCTTGGCGCAGGGATCCTCTGGGGCCAACGTCCTGACTTTC. Translated: CASSLAQGSSGANVLTF. This chain connects TRBV5-6 to TRBJ2-6, with a weak D call TRBD1 (5 bases). V lost 0 bases and J lost 0, with 10 bases in between. The germline gives CDR1 SGHDT, CDR2 YYEEEE. The CDR3 consists of 17 residues.

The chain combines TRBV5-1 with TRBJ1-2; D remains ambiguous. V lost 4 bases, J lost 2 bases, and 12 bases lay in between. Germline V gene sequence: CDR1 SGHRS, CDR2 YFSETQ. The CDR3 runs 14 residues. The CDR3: CASSRSLENYGYTF. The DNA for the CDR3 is TGCGCCAGCAGCCGAAGCCTAGAAAACTATGGCTACACCTTC.

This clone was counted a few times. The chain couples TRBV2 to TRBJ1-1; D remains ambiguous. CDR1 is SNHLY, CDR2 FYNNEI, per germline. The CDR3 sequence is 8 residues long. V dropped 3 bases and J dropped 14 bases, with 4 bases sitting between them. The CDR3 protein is CASSDRFF. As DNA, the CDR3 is TGTGCCAGCAGTGACCGGTTCTTT.

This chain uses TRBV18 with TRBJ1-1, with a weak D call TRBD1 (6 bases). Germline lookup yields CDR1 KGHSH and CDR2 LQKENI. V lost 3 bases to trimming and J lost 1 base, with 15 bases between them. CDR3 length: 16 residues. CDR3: CASSPGQVQGNTEAFF. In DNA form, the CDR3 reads TGTGCCAGCTCACCTGGCCAGGTACAGGGGAACACTGAAGCTTTCTTT.

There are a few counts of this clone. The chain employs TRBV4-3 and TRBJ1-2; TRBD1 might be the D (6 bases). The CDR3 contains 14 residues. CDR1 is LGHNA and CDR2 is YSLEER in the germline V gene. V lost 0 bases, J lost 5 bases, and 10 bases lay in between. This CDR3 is CASSQDGQGYGYTF. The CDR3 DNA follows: TGCGCCAGCAGCCAAGATGGGCAGGGGTATGGCTACACCTTC.

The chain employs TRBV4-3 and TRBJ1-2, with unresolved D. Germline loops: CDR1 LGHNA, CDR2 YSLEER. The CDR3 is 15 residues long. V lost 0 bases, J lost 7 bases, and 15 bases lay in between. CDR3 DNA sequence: TGCGCCAGCAGCCAAGACACCGGGATGTTGGGTGGCTACACCTTC. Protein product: CASSQDTGMLGGYTF.